One sample yielded the 22 T cell receptor beta chains listed below, sequenced in a study of blood T cell repertoires in COVID-19. TCRdb keeps only in-frame clones here, not all; method: immunoSEQ multiplex PCR. The sample holds 100,000 to 150,000 clones; almost 70% are singletons and the top ten take about 2.2%. Sequencing input: peripheral blood. These receptors were obtained from a woman in her 70s with acute or convalescent COVID-19.

V gene TRBV30 combines with J gene TRBJ2-1; 8 bases are a match to TRBD1. The CDR3 is 15 residues long. Germline CDR1 GTSNPN, CDR2 SVGIG (reference sequence). The V segment lost 8 bases and the J segment 0 bases; nucleotides outside the gene matches: 9. The CDR3 here is CARSTGGVSYNEQFF. The CDR3 nucleotides read TGTGCCAGATCAACAGGGGGAGTCTCCTACAATGAGCAGTTCTTC.

Remarks on this clone: Other nucleotide sequences from this sample produce the same CDR3. J is TRBJ2-7 and V is TRBV5-1; tentatively, D is TRBD2 (6 bases). V lost 2 bases, J lost 0 bases, and 9 bases lay in between. The germline gives CDR1 SGHRS, CDR2 YFSETQ. The CDR3 consists of 14 residues. The CDR3 region has the DNA TGCGCCAGCAGCTTAGCGGGTTCCTCCTACGAGCAGTACTTC. Its protein product is CASSLAGSSYEQYF.

The chain has TRBV29-1 and TRBJ2-5, with TRBD2 matching 7 bases. This CDR3 region has 15 residues. V was pared by 3 bases and J by 1 base, with 8 bases of the junction left unmatched. In germline, CDR1 is SQVTM, CDR2 ANQGSEA. CDR3 in DNA: TGCAGCGTTGATTCGCTGGCGGGAGCCCAAGAGACCCAGTACTTC. Translating gives CSVDSLAGAQETQYF.

There are a few counts of this clone. J is TRBJ1-1 and V is TRBV2; TRBD1 matches at 7 bases. V trimming: 6 bases; J trimming: 0 bases; junction bases outside the gene matches: 4. Germline lookup yields CDR1 SNHLY and CDR2 FYNNEI. The CDR3 totals 14 residues. The DNA for the CDR3 is TGTGCCAGCAGCACCACAGGGGTGAACACTGAAGCTTTCTTT. Protein product: CASSTTGVNTEAFF. Full variable domain (missing parts from reference TRBV2 and TRBJ1-1): EPEVTQTPSHQVTQMGQEVILRCVPISNHLYFYWYRQILGQKVEFLVSFYNNEISEKSEIFDDQFSVERPDGSNFTLKIRSTKLEDSAMYFCASSTTGVNTEAFFGQGTRLTVV.

CDR3 sequence: CASSLAEGQGAPGANVLTF. DNA of the CDR3: TGCGCCAGCAGCTTGGCCGAGGGACAGGGGGCGCCCGGGGCCAACGTCCTGACTTTC. The chain links TRBV5-1 to TRBJ2-6, with 12 bases identical to TRBD1. Germline V CDR1 and CDR2: SGHRS, YFSETQ. J lost 4 bases, V lost 0 bases, and 8 bases had no gene match. The CDR3 consists of 19 residues.

The rearrangement uses TRBV11-2 and TRBJ1-2; TRBD1 matches at 10 bases. V was clipped by 5 bases and J by 4 bases; unmatched bases: 10. The CDR3 consists of 16 residues. Germline values: CDR1 SGHAT, CDR2 FQNNGV. CDR3 sequence: CASSRGQGEGGYGYTF. DNA of the CDR3: TGTGCCAGCAGCCGCGGACAGGGGGAAGGGGGCTATGGCTACACCTTC.

Only one count was recorded for this clone. This chain joins TRBV19 and TRBJ2-1; a possible D gene is TRBD1 (6 bases). V shed 3 bases and J shed 1 base, with 13 bases lying between them. There are 16 residues in the CDR3. Germline lookup yields CDR1 LNHDA and CDR2 SQIVND (reference sequence). The chain's CDR3 is CASSIGTGLSYNEQFF. The CDR3, as DNA: TGTGCCAGTAGTATTGGAACAGGGTTGTCCTACAATGAGCAGTTCTTC.

V usage is TRBV14 and J usage is TRBJ2-7; 9 bases match TRBD1. The CDR3 has 15 amino acids. The V and J ends lost 4 bases and 2 bases, in that order; junction bases with no gene match: 6. From germline, CDR1 is SGHDN and CDR2 FVKESK. The CDR3 spells CASSPRDRAAYEQYF. As DNA, the CDR3 is TGTGCCAGCAGCCCCCGGGACAGGGCGGCCTACGAGCAGTACTTC. Filled out from reference TRBV14 and TRBJ2-7, the complete variable domain reads EAGVTQFPSHSVIEKGQTVTLRCDPISGHDNLYWYRRVMGKEIKFLLHFVKESKQDESGMPNNRFLAERTGGTYSTLKVQPAELEDSGVYFCASSPRDRAAYEQYFGPGTRLTVT.

J is TRBJ2-3 and V is TRBV7-6; 8 nucleotides align to TRBD1. The CDR3 spans 15 residues. CDR1 SGHVS and CDR2 FNYEAQ come from the germline V gene. Losses at the gene ends were 5 bases for V and 7 bases for J; bases not matched to a gene: 11. The CDR3 sequence is CASSEGQARFYTQYF. Written as DNA, the CDR3 is TGTGCCAGCAGCGAGGGACAGGCGAGATTCTATACGCAGTATTTT.

This chain joins TRBV30 and TRBJ2-7; D perhaps matches TRBD1 (5 bases). Per the germline V gene, CDR1 is GTSNPN and CDR2 is SVGIG (reference sequence). This CDR3 is 12 amino acids long. V was pared by 2 bases and J by 4 bases, with 9 bases between. CDR3: CAWSRNRYEQYF. The CDR3 bases are TGTGCCTGGAGTAGAAACAGGTACGAGCAGTACTTC.

This chain links TRBV3-1 (or the pseudogene TRBV3-2) with TRBJ2-4; weak D call: TRBD2 (5 bases). This CDR3 has 15 amino acids. CDR1 and CDR2 from the germline V gene are LGHDT and YNNKEL (reference sequence). The germline V and J ends were trimmed by 4 bases and 0 bases, with 10 bases remaining between them. This CDR3 is CASSRFREAKNIQYF. For the CDR3, the DNA is TGTGCCAGCAGCCGGTTCCGGGAAGCCAAAAACATTCAGTACTTC.

This clone was found a few times. This CDR3 is CASRQGIGELFF. The CDR3 DNA sequence: TGTGCCAGCAGACAGGGGATCGGGGAGCTGTTTTTT. The chain has TRBV6-5 and TRBJ2-2, with 7 bases that match TRBD1. The length of the CDR3 is 12 residues. Germline trimming cut 6 bases from V and 7 bases from J; bases unmatched to any gene: 2. CDR1 and CDR2 (germline): MNHEY, SVGAGI.

The chain couples TRBV5-1 to TRBJ2-5, with 8 bases matching TRBD1. After removal of 3 bases from V and 2 bases from J, the junction contained 3 bases not matched to a gene. The CDR3 loop spans 14 amino acids. Germline V gene sequence: CDR1 SGHRS, CDR2 YFSETQ. CDR3 residues: CASSYRDRQETQYF. CDR3 DNA: TGCGCCAGCAGCTACCGGGACAGGCAAGAGACCCAGTACTTC.

The genes are TRBV18 and TRBJ2-5; TRBD2 might be the D (6 bases). Trimming left V 1 base short and J 3 bases short, with 9 bases between. This CDR3 comprises 14 residues. In germline, CDR1 is KGHSH, CDR2 LQKENI. The CDR3 protein is CASSPRGGKETQYF. DNA of the CDR3: TGTGCCAGCTCACCACGCGGAGGGAAAGAGACCCAGTACTTC.

V is TRBV9 and J is TRBJ1-2, with D tentatively TRBD1 (6 bases). The CDR3 spans 13 residues. The V and J ends lost 4 bases and 2 bases respectively, with 9 bases between them. CDR1 is SGDLS, CDR2 YYNGEE, per germline. CDR3 in DNA: TGTGCCAGCAGCCTGGACAGCAACTATGGCTACACCTTC. This sequence encodes CASSLDSNYGYTF.

The chain combines TRBV25-1 with TRBJ1-5, with a possible D match to TRBD1 (6 bases). The CDR3 runs to 15 residues. V was clipped by 2 bases and J by 4 bases, with 12 bases between them. Germline V gene sequence: CDR1 MGHDK, CDR2 SYGVNS. CDR3 in DNA: TGTGCCAGCAGTGAAGGGTCAGGGGTTAATCAGCCCCAGCATTTT. Its translation is CASSEGSGVNQPQHF.

The V call is TRBV19, the J call TRBJ2-7; 7 nucleotides align to TRBD2. The V gene's germline CDR1 is LNHDA and CDR2 SQIVND (reference sequence). The V segment lost 7 bases and the J segment 2 bases; nucleotides outside the gene matches: 8. The CDR3 spans 14 residues. DNA of the CDR3: TGTGCCAGTAAGAAACGCGGGGGAACCTACGAGCAGTACTTC. Its protein product is CASKKRGGTYEQYF.

This chain joins TRBV7-2 and TRBJ2-2; weak D call: TRBD2 (7 bases). CDR3 length: 19 residues. The germline gives CDR1 SGHTA, CDR2 FQGNSA. Trimming shortened V by 1 base and J by 0 bases, and 18 bases separated the two germline ends. The CDR3 loop reads CASSLVGMAGAANTGELFF. DNA of the CDR3: TGTGCCAGCAGCTTAGTCGGTATGGCGGGGGCCGCGAACACCGGGGAGCTGTTTTTT.

The V and J genes are TRBV6-2 or TRBV6-3 and TRBJ1-2; the D is unclear. The V end was cut by 2 bases, the J end by 5 bases, with 6 bases between. This CDR3 is built from 12 residues. The germline CDR1 and CDR2 sequences are MNHEY and SVGEGT. CDR3: CASSYAEYGYTF. CDR3 nucleotide sequence: TGTGCCAGCAGTTACGCCGAGTATGGCTACACCTTC.

The chain is built from TRBV10-2 and TRBJ2-5; D possibly corresponds to TRBD1 (5 bases). The CDR3 is made up of 14 amino acids. Trimming removed 3 bases at V and 2 bases at J, with 10 bases between. Germline V gene lookup returns CDR1 WSHSY and CDR2 SAAADI. The CDR3 region has the DNA TGCGCCAGCAGTGACTTCGCAGGGCAAGAGACCCAGTACTTC. This codes for CASSDFAGQETQYF.

The table lists this clone with a few counts. Compared with germline, one end of the junction differs, possibly owing to a read error. As DNA, the CDR3 is TGTGCCAGTAGCGCCGGGACTATACACTTC. Translation: CASSAGTIHF. The chain links TRBV19 to TRBJ2-7; 7 bases are shared with TRBD2. Germline loops: CDR1 LNHDA, CDR2 SQIVND (reference sequence). The length of the CDR3 is 10 residues.

This clone appeared many times. This chain links TRBV5-1 with TRBJ2-7; 9 bases agree with TRBD2. Germline CDR1 reads SGHRS; CDR2 reads YFSETQ. V gave up 1 base and J gave up 5 bases; unmatched junction bases: 7. The CDR3 runs to 15 residues. DNA for the CDR3: TGCGCCAGCAGCTTGAGTGGGACTAGCTTGCACGAGCAGTACTTC. Translated, it gives CASSLSGTSLHEQYF. The whole variable domain, remainder taken from reference TRBV5-1 and TRBJ2-7, is KAGVTQTPRYLIKTRGQQVTLSCSPISGHRSVSWYQQTPGQGLQFLFEYFSETQRNKGNFPGRFSGRQFSNSRSEMNVSTLELGDSALYLCASSLSGTSLHEQYFGPGTRLTVT.